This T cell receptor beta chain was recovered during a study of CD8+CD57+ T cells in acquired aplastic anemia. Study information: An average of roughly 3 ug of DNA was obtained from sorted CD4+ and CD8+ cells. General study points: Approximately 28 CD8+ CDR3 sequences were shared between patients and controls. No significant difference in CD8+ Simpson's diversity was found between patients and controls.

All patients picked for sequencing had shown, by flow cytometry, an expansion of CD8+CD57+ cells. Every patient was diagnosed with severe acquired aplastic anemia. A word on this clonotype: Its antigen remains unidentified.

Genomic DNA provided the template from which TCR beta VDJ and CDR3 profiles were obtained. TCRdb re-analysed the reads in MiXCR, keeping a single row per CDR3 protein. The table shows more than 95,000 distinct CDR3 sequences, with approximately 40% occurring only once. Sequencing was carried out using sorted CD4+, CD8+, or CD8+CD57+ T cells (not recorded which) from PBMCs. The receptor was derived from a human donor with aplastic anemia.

CDR3 sequence (DNA): TGTGCCAGCAGCCCGAGATGGCAGGACGACACCGGGGAGCTGTTTTTT. It yields the protein CASSPRWQDDTGELFF. The chain employs TRBV12-3 or TRBV12-4 and TRBJ2-2; D is undetermined. The ends were cut back, 6 bases at V and 3 bases at J, with 17 bases in the middle. The CDR3 spans 16 residues.